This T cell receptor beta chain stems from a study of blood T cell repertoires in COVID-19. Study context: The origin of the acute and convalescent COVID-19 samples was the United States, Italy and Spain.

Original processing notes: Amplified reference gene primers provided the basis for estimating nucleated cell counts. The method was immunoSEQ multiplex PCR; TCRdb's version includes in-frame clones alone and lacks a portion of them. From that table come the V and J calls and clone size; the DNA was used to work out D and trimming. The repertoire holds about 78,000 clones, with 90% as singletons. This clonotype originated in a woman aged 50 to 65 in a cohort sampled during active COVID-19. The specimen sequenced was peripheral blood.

The CDR3 DNA reads TGTGCCAGCAGCCCCCAGGAGGTATGGGGCTACACCTTC. Translated, it gives CASSPQEVWGYTF. This chain uses TRBV11-2 with TRBJ1-2; the D is unclear. CDR3 length: 13 residues. CDR1 SGHAT and CDR2 FQNNGV come from the germline V gene. V was shortened by 5 bases and J by 8 bases, with 15 bases between the two germline ends. The variable domain in full, completed from reference TRBV11-2 and TRBJ1-2, reads EAGVAQSPRYKIIEKRQSVAFWCNPISGHATLYWYQQILGQGPKLLIQFQNNGVVDDSQLPKDRFSAERLKGVDSTLKIQPAKLEDSAVYLCASSPQEVWGYTFGSGTRLTVV.